The rows below give T cell receptor beta chains drawn from one sample of a study of T cell repertoires in cytomegalovirus infection. TCRdb redid the calling of the reads with MiXCR, one entry per CDR3 protein. The sample shows 600,000 to 800,000 distinct CDR3 sequences, approximately 24% of them seen only once. Sequenced input: CD8+ T cells from PBMCs. The origin of the receptors is a human donor in good health (CMV status not recorded). Some clones in this sample may be carry-over from other donors' samples. Both conserved end residues are part of each CDR3. D genes are given only for firm matches. Size values are once, few and many counts, or a class for expanded clones, and some rows have none.

v_gene	abundance	j_gene	d_gene	CDR3nt	CDR3aa
TRBV2	-	TRBJ1-1	-	TGTGCCACCGACCCGGGACTCGGGGGGACTGAAGCTTTCTTT	CATDPGLGGTEAFF
TRBV25-1	-	TRBJ1-2	TRBD1	TGTGCCAGCAGTGTGGGACAGCTCTATGGCTACACCTTC	CASSVGQLYGYTF
TRBV28	-	TRBJ2-3	TRBD1	TGTGCCAGCAGCCAAACAGGGGGCGGAGATACGCAGTATTTT	CASSQTGGGDTQYF
TRBV7-2	many	TRBJ1-5	-	TGTGCCAGCAGCGAAAGGGGCAGCAATCAGCCCCAGCATTTT	CASSERGSNQPQHF
TRBV6-4	-	TRBJ2-3	TRBD1	TGTGCCAGCAGTTTGAACAGGGGTGGAGATACGCAGTATTTT	CASSLNRGGDTQYF
TRBV11-3	-	TRBJ2-3	-	TGTGCCAGCAGCTTAAGCGTGGCTAGCAGGATAAGCACAGATACGCAGTATTTT	CASSLSVASRISTDTQYF
TRBV7-8	many	TRBJ1-1	TRBD1	TGTGCCAGCAGCTTACCCGGGACAGGGGAATTAGACACTGAAGCTTTCTTT	CASSLPGTGELDTEAFF
TRBV7-9	-	TRBJ1-2	TRBD1	TGTGCCAGCAGCCTCTCAGGGGGACAGGATAACTATGGCTACACCTTC	CASSLSGGQDNYGYTF
TRBV7-8	many	TRBJ2-6	-	TGTGCCAGCAGCTTAAGTCCCGGGGCCAACGTCCTGACTTTC	CASSLSPGANVLTF
TRBV7-9	many	TRBJ2-7	-	TGTGCCGGAGGGACACCTGAATACGAGCAGTACTTC	CAGGTPEYEQYF
TRBV2	once	TRBJ2-7	-	TGTGCCAGCAACAGCGCTTCCTACGAGCAGTACTTC	CASNSASYEQYF
TRBV7-9	-	TRBJ1-1	TRBD1	TGTGCCAGCAGCGCAACTGGAGACAGGGGTTTGGGGACTGAAGCTTTCTTT	CASSATGDRGLGTEAFF
TRBV4-2	-	TRBJ2-1	-	TGTGCCAGCAGCCAAGGGAGGGGAGACAATGAGCAGTTCTTC	CASSQGRGDNEQFF
TRBV28	many	TRBJ2-4	TRBD2	TGTGCCAGCAGTTTACTCCTAGCGGGGAGTTCTCTAGCCAAAAACATTCAGTACTTC	CASSLLLAGSSLAKNIQYF
TRBV4-3	few	TRBJ2-2	-	TGCGCCAGCAGCTCCCAGCCGGGGGAGAACACCGGGGAGCTGTTTTTT	CASSSQPGENTGELFF
TRBV7-2	many	TRBJ2-5	-	TGTGCCAGCAGCCAAACGGAGACCCAGTACTTC	CASSQTETQYF
TRBV7-9	once	TRBJ1-1	-	TGTGCCAGCAGCTTACCTTTCCCGGGTAGGCTGGCGGACACTGAAGCTTTCTTT	CASSLPFPGRLADTEAFF
TRBV7-2	many	TRBJ2-5	-	TGTGCCAGCAGCTTAGAGGCGGCCCAAGAGACCCAGTACTTC	CASSLEAAQETQYF
TRBV28	-	TRBJ1-3	-	TGTGCCAGCAGTTTCCCTACCCCGCCGCGGACTAGCTCTGGAAACACCATATATTTT	CASSFPTPPRTSSGNTIYF
TRBV5-5	few	TRBJ2-5	TRBD2	TGTGCCAGCAGCTTGGTTGGACTAGCGGGGGACCAAGAGACCCAGTACTTC	CASSLVGLAGDQETQYF
TRBV2	few	TRBJ2-2	TRBD2	TGTGCCAGCAGTGAGTGGCCTAGCGGATACAACACCGGGGAGCTGTTTTTT	CASSEWPSGYNTGELFF
TRBV10-3	-	TRBJ1-2	-	TGTGCCATCAGGGCTATACGAGATGGCTACACCTTC	CAIRAIRDGYTF
TRBV11-2	-	TRBJ2-5	-	TGTGCCAGCAGCACAGAAGTGTCTGAAGAGACCCAGTACTTC	CASSTEVSEETQYF
TRBV19	-	TRBJ1-5	-	TGTGTCAGTAAACCGGCTGGAAACAATCAGCCCCAGCATTTT	CVSKPAGNNQPQHF
TRBV12-3/TRBV12-4	many	TRBJ2-7	-	TGTGCCAGCAGTTTAAGTTTCTCCTACGAGCAGTACTTC	CASSLSFSYEQYF
TRBV4-1	-	TRBJ2-2	TRBD2	TGCGCCAGCAGCCAAGATAGCGGGGACCTTAGGGGGGAGCTGTTTTTT	CASSQDSGDLRGELFF
TRBV19	few	TRBJ1-1	-	TGTGCCAGTGAGGCCTGGGGGACGAACACTGAAGCTTTCTTT	CASEAWGTNTEAFF
TRBV3-1	-	TRBJ1-1	TRBD1	TGTGCCAGCAGCCAAGTGGACAGGGCCTACACTGAAGCTTTCTTT	CASSQVDRAYTEAFF
TRBV5-4	many	TRBJ2-2	-	TGTGCCAGCAGCTTGAGAAGGCGGGGTACCGGGGAGCTGTTTTTT	CASSLRRRGTGELFF
TRBV27	-	TRBJ1-1	-	TGTGCCAGCAGTCCCAGGGCGGTGGTGGAAACTGAAGCTTTCTTT	CASSPRAVVETEAFF
TRBV7-2	-	TRBJ2-3	TRBD2	TGTGCCAGCAGCTTAGTCGGCGGGGGGCCAGATACGCAGTATTTT	CASSLVGGGPDTQYF
TRBV5-1	many	TRBJ1-1	-	TGCGCCAGCAGCCCCACAGGGCAATCTGAAGCTTTCTTT	CASSPTGQSEAFF
TRBV7-9	-	TRBJ2-7	-	TGTGCCAGCAGCTCGCCCCAGGACCGGCTCTACGAGCAGTACTTC	CASSSPQDRLYEQYF
TRBV6-6	many	TRBJ1-2	-	TGTGCCAGCAGTTTAGCGCGACAGTCGCATGGCTACACCTTC	CASSLARQSHGYTF
TRBV6-2/TRBV6-3	-	TRBJ1-1	-	TGTGCCAGCAGTTACTCAGGTGTTCCTTTCTTT	CASSYSGVPFF
TRBV2	-	TRBJ1-5	-	TGTGCCAGCAGTGAAGGGGGTTATAGCAATCAGCCCCAGCATTTT	CASSEGGYSNQPQHF
TRBV7-9	many	TRBJ2-1	-	TGTGCCAGCAGCTCACCCAGTGACGGGTCCTACAATGAGCAGTTCTTC	CASSSPSDGSYNEQFF
TRBV20-1	-	TRBJ1-5	-	TGCAGTGCTAGAGACAGCCAATACAATCAGCCCCAGCATTTT	CSARDSQYNQPQHF
TRBV5-5	-	TRBJ1-6	TRBD1	TGTGCCAGCAGCCCGTTCCCCCCTCTCCGACAGGGGATGAATTCACCCCTCCACTTT	CASSPFPPLRQGMNSPLHF
TRBV4-1	many	TRBJ2-1	TRBD2	TGCGCCAGCAGCAACGGACTAGCGGGGTCCGCTAGGCAGTTCTTC	CASSNGLAGSARQFF
TRBV7-4	few	TRBJ2-5	-	TGTGCCAGCAGCCGAAGGGAACTGGAGACCCAGTACTTC	CASSRRELETQYF
TRBV29-1	few	TRBJ1-2	TRBD1	TGCAGCGTCGGCCGTCGACAGGGGGCAAGTGGCTACACCTTC	CSVGRRQGASGYTF
TRBV6-4	few	TRBJ1-1	-	TGTGCCAGCAGTCGGACAATGAACACTGAAGCTTTCTTT	CASSRTMNTEAFF